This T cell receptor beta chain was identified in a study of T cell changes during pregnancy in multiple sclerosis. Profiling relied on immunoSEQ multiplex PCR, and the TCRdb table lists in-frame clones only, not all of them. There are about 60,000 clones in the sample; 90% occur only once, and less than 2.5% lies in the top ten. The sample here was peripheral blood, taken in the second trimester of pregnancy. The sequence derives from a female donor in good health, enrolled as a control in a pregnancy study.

CDR3 in amino acids: CASSLGGGLAGEQYF. CDR3 nucleotide sequence: TGTGCCAGCAGTTTAGGGGGGGGACTAGCCGGAGAGCAGTACTTC. V usage is TRBV27 and J usage is TRBJ2-7; 9 bases agree with TRBD2. The junction had 9 bases not matched to a gene; V was cut back by 2 bases and J by 7 bases. CDR1 is MNHEY, CDR2 SMNVEV, per germline (reference sequence). CDR3 length equals 15 residues.